Given below is one T cell receptor beta chain in context. The germline V gene encodes CDR1 MNHNS and CDR2 SASEGT. The ends lost 6 bases at V and 6 bases at J; junction bases unmatched: 10. The CDR3 is made up of 14 amino acids. These data originate in a study of cytotoxic CD8 clonotypes in ibrutinib-treated CLL. Study-level information: Samples showed on average about 260,000 productive templates and around 94,000 productive rearrangements.

TCRdb keeps only in-frame clones here, not all; method: immunoSEQ multiplex PCR. The sample has about 68,000 clones; just over 90% are singletons. The chain is built from TRBV6-1 and TRBJ1-1; 7 bases fit TRBD1. The sequence came from a human donor with chronic lymphocytic leukemia. The source material was PBMCs, sampled after 12 months of ibrutinib treatment. This CDR3 reads CASSHDRAVAEAFF. The CDR3 coding sequence is TGTGCCAGCAGCCACGACAGGGCGGTCGCTGAAGCTTTCTTT.